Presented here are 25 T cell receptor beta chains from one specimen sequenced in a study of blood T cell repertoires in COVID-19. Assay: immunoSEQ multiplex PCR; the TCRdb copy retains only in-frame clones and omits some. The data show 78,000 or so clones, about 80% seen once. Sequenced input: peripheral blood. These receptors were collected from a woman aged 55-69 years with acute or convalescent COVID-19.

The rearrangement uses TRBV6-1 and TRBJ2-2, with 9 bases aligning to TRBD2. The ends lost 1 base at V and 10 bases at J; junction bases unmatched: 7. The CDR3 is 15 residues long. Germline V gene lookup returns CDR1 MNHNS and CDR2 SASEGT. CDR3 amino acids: CASSEEPSGEEELFF. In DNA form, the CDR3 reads TGTGCCAGCAGTGAAGAACCTAGCGGGGAGGAGGAGCTGTTTTTT.

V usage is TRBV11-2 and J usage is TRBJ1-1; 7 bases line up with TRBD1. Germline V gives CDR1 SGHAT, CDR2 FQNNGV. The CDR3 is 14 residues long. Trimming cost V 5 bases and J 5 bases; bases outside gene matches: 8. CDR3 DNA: TGTGCCAGCAGCCGGCGCCAGGGGGAGACTGAAGCTTTCTTT. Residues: CASSRRQGETEAFF.

The CDR3 sequence is CASSVSSSYEQYF. CDR3 coding DNA: TGTGCCAGTAGTGTGTCGTCTTCCTACGAGCAGTACTTC. This chain joins TRBV19 and TRBJ2-7; D is unclear. The ends were cut back, 5 bases at V and 1 base at J, with 9 bases in the middle. Germline V gives CDR1 LNHDA, CDR2 SQIVND (reference sequence). This CDR3 spans 13 amino acids.

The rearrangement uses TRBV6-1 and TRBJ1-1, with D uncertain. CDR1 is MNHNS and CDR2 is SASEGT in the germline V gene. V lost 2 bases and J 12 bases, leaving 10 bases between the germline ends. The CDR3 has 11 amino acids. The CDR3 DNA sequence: TGTGCCAGCAGTGAAAGGAGTCTTTCTTTCTTT. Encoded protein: CASSERSLSFF.

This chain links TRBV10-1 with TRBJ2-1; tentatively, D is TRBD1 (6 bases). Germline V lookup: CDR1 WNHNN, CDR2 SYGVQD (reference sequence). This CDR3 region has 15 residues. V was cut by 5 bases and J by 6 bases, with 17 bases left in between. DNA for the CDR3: TGCGCCAGCAGTTGGTTTGTGGACAGACCCAATGAGCAGTTCTTC. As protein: CASSWFVDRPNEQFF.

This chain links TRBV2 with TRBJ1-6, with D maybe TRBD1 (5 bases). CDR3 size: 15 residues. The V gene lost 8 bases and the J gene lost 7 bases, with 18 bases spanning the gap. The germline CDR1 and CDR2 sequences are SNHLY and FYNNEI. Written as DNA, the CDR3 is TGTGCCAGCCTACGTACGACAGTTTTCAATTCACCCCTCCACTTT. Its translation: CASLRTTVFNSPLHF.

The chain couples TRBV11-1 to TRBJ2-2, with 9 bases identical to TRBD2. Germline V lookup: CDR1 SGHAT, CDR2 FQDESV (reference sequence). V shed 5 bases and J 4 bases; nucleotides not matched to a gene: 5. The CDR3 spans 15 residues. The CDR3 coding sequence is TGTGCCAGCAGCCGCGGGGGGGCGGTCACCGGGGAGCTGTTTTTT. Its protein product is CASSRGGAVTGELFF.

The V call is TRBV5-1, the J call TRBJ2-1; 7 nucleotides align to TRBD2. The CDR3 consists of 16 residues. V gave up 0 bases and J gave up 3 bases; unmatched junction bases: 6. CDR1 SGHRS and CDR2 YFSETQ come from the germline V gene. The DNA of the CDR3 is TGCGCCAGCAGCTTGGGACTAGCAGCCCTCTACAATGAGCAGTTCTTC. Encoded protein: CASSLGLAALYNEQFF. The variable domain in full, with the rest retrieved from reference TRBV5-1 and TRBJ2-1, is KAGVTQTPRYLIKTRGQQVTLSCSPISGHRSVSWYQQTPGQGLQFLFEYFSETQRNKGNFPGRFSGRQFSNSRSEMNVSTLELGDSALYLCASSLGLAALYNEQFFGPGTRLTVL.

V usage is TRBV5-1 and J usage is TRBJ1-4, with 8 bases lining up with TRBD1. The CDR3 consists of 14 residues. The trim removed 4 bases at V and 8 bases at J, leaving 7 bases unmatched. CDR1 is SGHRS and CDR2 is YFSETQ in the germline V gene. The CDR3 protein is CASSVQGAPEKLFF. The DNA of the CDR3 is TGCGCCAGCAGCGTTCAGGGGGCGCCCGAAAAACTGTTTTTT.

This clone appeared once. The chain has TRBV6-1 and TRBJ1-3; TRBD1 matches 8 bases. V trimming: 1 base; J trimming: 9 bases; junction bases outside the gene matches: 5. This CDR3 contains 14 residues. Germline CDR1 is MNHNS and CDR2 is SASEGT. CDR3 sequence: CASSEDGTGPTIYF. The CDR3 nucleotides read TGTGCCAGCAGTGAAGACGGGACAGGCCCCACCATATATTTT.

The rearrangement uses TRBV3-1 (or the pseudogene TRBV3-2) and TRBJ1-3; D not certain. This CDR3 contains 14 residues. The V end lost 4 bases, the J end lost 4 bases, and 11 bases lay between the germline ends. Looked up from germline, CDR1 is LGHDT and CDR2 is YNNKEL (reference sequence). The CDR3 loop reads CASSLRGIGNTIYF. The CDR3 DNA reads TGTGCCAGCAGCCTGCGCGGCATCGGAAACACCATATATTTT.

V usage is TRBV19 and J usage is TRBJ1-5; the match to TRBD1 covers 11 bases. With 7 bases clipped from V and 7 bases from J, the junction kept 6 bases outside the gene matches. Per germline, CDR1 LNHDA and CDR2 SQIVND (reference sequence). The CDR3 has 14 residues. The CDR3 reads CASTGTGGSQPQHF. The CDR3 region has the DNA TGTGCCAGTACCGGGACAGGGGGAAGCCAGCCCCAGCATTTT.

In DNA, the CDR3 is TGCGCCAGCAGATCGGCTAGGGAGAATTCACCCCTCCACTTT. Protein sequence: CASRSARENSPLHF. The rearrangement links TRBV5-1 to TRBJ1-6, with unresolved D. V was cut by 5 bases and J by 7 bases, with 13 bases left in between. Germline V CDR1 and CDR2: SGHRS, YFSETQ. The CDR3 sequence is 14 residues long.

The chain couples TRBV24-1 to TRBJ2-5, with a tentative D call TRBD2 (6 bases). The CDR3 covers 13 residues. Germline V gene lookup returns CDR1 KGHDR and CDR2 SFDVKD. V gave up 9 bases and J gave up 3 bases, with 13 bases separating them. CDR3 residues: CATSMGGEETQYF. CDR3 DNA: TGTGCCACCTCCATGGGGGGTGAAGAGACCCAGTACTTC.

In DNA form, the CDR3 reads TGTGCCAGCAGCTTACGACCAGCGGGGGGGTACAATGAGCAGTTCTTC. As protein: CASSLRPAGGYNEQFF. V usage is TRBV7-6 and J usage is TRBJ2-1; 10 bases line up with TRBD2. The CDR3 spans 16 residues. The germline V gene encodes CDR1 SGHVS and CDR2 FNYEAQ. J lost 4 bases, V lost 2 bases, and 5 bases had no gene match.

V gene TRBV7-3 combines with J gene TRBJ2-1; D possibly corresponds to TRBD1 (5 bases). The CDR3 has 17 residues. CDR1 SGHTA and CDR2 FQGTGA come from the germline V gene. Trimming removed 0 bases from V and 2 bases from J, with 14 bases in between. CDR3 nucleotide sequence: TGTGCCAGCAGCTTAACGGGGTGGGGCCCACCCTACAATGAGCAGTTCTTC. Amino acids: CASSLTGWGPPYNEQFF.

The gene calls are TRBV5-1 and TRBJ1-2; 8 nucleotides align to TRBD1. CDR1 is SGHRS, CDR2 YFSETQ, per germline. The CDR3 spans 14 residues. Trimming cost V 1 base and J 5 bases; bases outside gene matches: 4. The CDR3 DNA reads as TGCGCCAGCAGCTTGTTTGGGACAGGTTATGGCTACACCTTC. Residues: CASSLFGTGYGYTF.

The CDR3 coding sequence is TGCAGCACCGGGGACAGTAACTATGGCTACACCTTC. As protein: CSTGDSNYGYTF. This chain connects TRBV29-1 to TRBJ1-2, with 7 bases aligning to TRBD1. Per germline, CDR1 SQVTM and CDR2 ANQGSEA. The CDR3 sequence is 12 residues long. The J segment lost 1 base and the V segment lost 8 bases, leaving 4 bases of the junction unmatched.

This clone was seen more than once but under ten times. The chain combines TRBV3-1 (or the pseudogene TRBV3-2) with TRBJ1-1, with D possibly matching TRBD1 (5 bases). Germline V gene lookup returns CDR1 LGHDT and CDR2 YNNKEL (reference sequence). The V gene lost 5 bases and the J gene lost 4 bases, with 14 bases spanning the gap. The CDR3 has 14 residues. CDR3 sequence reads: CASSTGRIGTEAFF. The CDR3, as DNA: TGTGCCAGCAGCACAGGTCGGATAGGCACTGAAGCTTTCTTT.

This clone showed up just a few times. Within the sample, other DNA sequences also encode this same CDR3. CDR3 nucleotide sequence: TGCGCCAGCAGCTTGGATCCGGTCTCTGGAAACACCATATATTTT. Translation gives CASSLDPVSGNTIYF. This chain connects TRBV5-1 to TRBJ1-3; D is uncertain. Trimming left V 0 bases short and J 0 bases short, with 7 bases between. The CDR3 sequence is 15 residues long. Germline CDR1 is SGHRS and CDR2 is YFSETQ.

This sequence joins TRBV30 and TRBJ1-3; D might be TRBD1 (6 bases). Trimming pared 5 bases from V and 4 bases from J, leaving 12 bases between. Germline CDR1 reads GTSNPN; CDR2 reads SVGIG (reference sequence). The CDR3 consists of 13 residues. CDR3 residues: CAWSGETGNTIYF. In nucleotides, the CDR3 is TGTGCCTGGTCAGGGGAAACGGGAAACACCATATATTTT.

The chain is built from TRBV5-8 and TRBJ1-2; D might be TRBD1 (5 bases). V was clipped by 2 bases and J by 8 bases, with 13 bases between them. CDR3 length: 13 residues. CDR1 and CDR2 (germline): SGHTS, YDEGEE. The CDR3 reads CASSFTRVRGYTF. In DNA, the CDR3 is TGTGCCAGCAGCTTTACCAGGGTCCGCGGCTACACCTTC. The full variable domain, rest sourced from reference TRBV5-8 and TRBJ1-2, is EAGVTQSPTHLIKTRGQQATLRCSPISGHTSVYWYQQALGLGLQFLLWYDEGEERNRGNFPPRFSGRQFPNYSSELNVNALELEDSALYLCASSFTRVRGYTFGSGTRLTVV.

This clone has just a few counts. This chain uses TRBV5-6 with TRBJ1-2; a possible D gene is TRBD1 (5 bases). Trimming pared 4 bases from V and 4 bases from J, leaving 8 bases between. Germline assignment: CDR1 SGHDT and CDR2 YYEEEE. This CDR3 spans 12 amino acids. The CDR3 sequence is CASSMTVYGYTF. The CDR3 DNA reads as TGTGCCAGCAGCATGACAGTCTATGGCTACACCTTC.

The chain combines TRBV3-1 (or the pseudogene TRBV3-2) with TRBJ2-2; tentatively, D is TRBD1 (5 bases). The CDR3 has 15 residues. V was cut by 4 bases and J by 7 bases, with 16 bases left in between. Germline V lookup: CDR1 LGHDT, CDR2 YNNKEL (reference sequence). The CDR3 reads CASSPTVGASGELFF. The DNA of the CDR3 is TGTGCCAGCAGCCCGACTGTAGGGGCCAGCGGGGAGCTGTTTTTT.

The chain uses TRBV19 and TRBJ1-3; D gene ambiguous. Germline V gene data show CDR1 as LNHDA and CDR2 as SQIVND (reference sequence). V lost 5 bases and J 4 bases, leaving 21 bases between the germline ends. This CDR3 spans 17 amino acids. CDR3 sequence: CASSSPVRGLPGNTIYF. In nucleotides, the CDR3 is TGTGCCAGTAGTTCCCCCGTTCGAGGGCTACCGGGAAACACCATATATTTT.